Each of the 27 T cell receptor beta chains below was sequenced from the same sample in a study of cytotoxic CD8 clonotypes in ibrutinib-treated CLL. The table came from immunoSEQ multiplex PCR; TCRdb's copy has only in-frame clones and leaves some out. The sample includes some 120,000 clones, 84% of them seen just once. The sequenced sample was PBMCs, obtained after 24 months of ibrutinib treatment. The receptors were gathered from a human donor with chronic lymphocytic leukemia.

This clone was counted a single time. This sequence joins TRBV5-1 and TRBJ1-2, with TRBD1 matching over 7 bases. With 2 bases clipped from V and 1 base from J, the junction kept 5 bases outside the gene matches. The germline CDR1 and CDR2 sequences are SGHRS and YFSETQ. The CDR3 spans 15 residues. The CDR3 nucleotides are TGCGCCAGCAGCTTCGGGGACAGCAGTAACTATGGCTACACCTTC. This sequence encodes CASSFGDSSNYGYTF.

This clone came up a few times. The chain recombines TRBV11-3 with TRBJ2-3; 8 bases fit TRBD2. The CDR3 loop spans 16 amino acids. Losses at the gene ends were 2 bases for V and 2 bases for J; bases not matched to a gene: 6. Germline CDR1 SGHNT, CDR2 YENEEA. The CDR3 reads CASSLSVGGATDTQYF. The DNA for the CDR3 is TGTGCCAGCAGCTTATCGGTCGGGGGGGCCACAGATACGCAGTATTTT.

J is TRBJ2-3 and V is TRBV7-8; a weak D match, TRBD2 (6 bases). V lost 6 bases and J 5 bases, leaving 18 bases between the germline ends. The CDR3 is made up of 15 amino acids. Germline V lookup: CDR1 SGHVS, CDR2 FQNEAQ. CDR3 bases: TGTGCCAGCAGTGACCAGACTAGGAGGGGAGATACGCAGTATTTT. It encodes CASSDQTRRGDTQYF.

This sequence joins TRBV18 and TRBJ2-7, with D possibly being TRBD1 or TRBD2 (5 bases each). CDR3 length equals 14 residues. Trimming took off 3 bases at V and 2 bases at J, with 11 bases between the two ends. The germline V gene encodes CDR1 KGHSH and CDR2 LQKENI. DNA for the CDR3: TGTGCCAGCTCACCTAATAGGGACGCCTACGAGCAGTACTTC. Its translation: CASSPNRDAYEQYF.

This chain connects TRBV6-1 to TRBJ1-4, with 7 bases lining up with TRBD1. The CDR3 totals 14 residues. The germline CDR1 and CDR2 sequences are MNHNS and SASEGT. With 5 bases clipped from V and 7 bases from J, the junction kept 7 bases outside the gene matches. The CDR3 region has the DNA TGTGCCAGCAGTAACAGGGGTCCTGGTGAAAAACTGTTTTTT. Its translation is CASSNRGPGEKLFF.

This clone was detected once. The chain links TRBV4-2 to TRBJ2-7; TRBD1 agrees at 7 bases. Trimming took 0 bases from V and 2 from J; bases not matched to a gene: 10. Per the germline V gene, CDR1 is LGHNA and CDR2 is YNFKEQ. The CDR3 runs to 17 residues. For the CDR3, the DNA is TGTGCCAGCAGCCAAGAAGACACAGGGGTCCGAGCCTACGAGCAGTACTTC. It is translated as CASSQEDTGVRAYEQYF.

On this clone itself: The same CDR3 is also encoded by other DNA sequences in this sample. The V call is TRBV7-2, the J call TRBJ1-2, with D uncertain. Deletions cut 1 base from V and 1 base from J, with 7 bases between. CDR1 is SGHTA and CDR2 is FQGNSA in the germline V gene. The CDR3 is made up of 14 amino acids. The CDR3 loop reads CASSLGEVNYGYTF. The CDR3 region has the DNA TGTGCCAGCAGCTTAGGGGAGGTTAACTATGGCTACACCTTC. Together with reference TRBV7-2 and TRBJ1-2, the CDR3 gives the full variable domain: GAGVSQSPSNKVTEKGKDVELRCDPISGHTALYWYRQSLGQGLEFLIYFQGNSAPDKSGLPSDRFSAERTGGSVSTLTIQRTQQEDSAVYLCASSLGEVNYGYTFGSGTRLTVV.

The chain recombines TRBV7-8 with TRBJ2-5; weak D call: TRBD1 (6 bases). V lost 5 bases and J 0 bases, leaving 10 bases between the germline ends. The CDR3 runs 14 residues. From germline, CDR1 is SGHVS and CDR2 FQNEAQ. The CDR3 region has the DNA TGTGCCAGCAGCCTCCGGGACAACCAAGAGACCCAGTACTTC. This sequence encodes CASSLRDNQETQYF. The full variable domain, with the rest looked up from reference TRBV7-8 and TRBJ2-5, is GAGVSQSPRYKVAKRGQDVALRCDPISGHVSLFWYQQALGQGPEFLTYFQNEAQLDKSGLPSDRFFAERPEGSVSTLKIQRTQQEDSAVYLCASSLRDNQETQYFGPGTRLLVL.

This chain connects TRBV27 to TRBJ1-4; weak D call: TRBD1 (5 bases). Germline V gene sequence: CDR1 MNHEY, CDR2 SMNVEV (reference sequence). CDR3 size: 15 residues. Trimming took 6 bases from V and 7 from J, leaving 18 bases between them. CDR3 protein: CASSYLRGAGEKLFF. CDR3 coding DNA: TGTGCCAGCAGCTACCTCCGGGGCGCGGGTGAAAAACTGTTTTTT.

This clone showed up just once. This rearrangement joins TRBV29-1 to TRBJ2-5; TRBD1 matches 9 bases. The CDR3 is 11 amino acids. The germline gives CDR1 SQVTM, CDR2 ANQGSEA. Losses at the gene ends were 7 bases for V and 5 bases for J; bases not matched to a gene: 2. The CDR3 sequence: CSAGTGETQYF. The CDR3 DNA reads as TGCAGCGCCGGGACAGGGGAGACCCAGTACTTC.

The V call is TRBV5-6, the J call TRBJ2-7, with 11 bases fitting TRBD2. Germline V CDR1 and CDR2: SGHDT, YYEEEE. J was trimmed by 1 base and V by 2 bases; bases with no gene match: 8. CDR3 length: 17 residues. CDR3: CASSFYPSGGKSYEQYF. The DNA of the CDR3 is TGTGCCAGCAGCTTCTATCCTAGCGGGGGGAAGTCCTACGAGCAGTACTTC.

The V and J genes are TRBV10-2 and TRBJ1-1; TRBD1 matches at 8 bases. Germline V lookup: CDR1 WSHSY, CDR2 SAAADI. The CDR3 is 13 amino acids. V dropped 4 bases and J dropped 3; count of bases not matched to a gene: 1. Here the CDR3 reads CASSAQGDTEAFF. The CDR3 DNA is TGCGCCAGCAGTGCACAGGGGGACACTGAAGCTTTCTTT.

The chain has TRBV10-3 and TRBJ2-5; D possibly corresponds to TRBD2 (5 bases). Between the trimmed V and J ends, which lost 4 bases and 4 bases, there was a span of 7 bases. Germline V gene lookup returns CDR1 ENHRY and CDR2 SYGVKD. The CDR3 sequence is 12 residues long. The CDR3: CAISGGGETQYF. The CDR3 region has the DNA TGTGCCATCAGTGGCGGAGGAGAGACCCAGTACTTC.

This clone appeared once. This rearrangement joins TRBV4-1 to TRBJ1-4; 7 bases align to TRBD1. The CDR3 runs to 20 residues. After removal of 2 bases from V and 8 bases from J, the junction contained 23 bases not matched to a gene. CDR1 MGHRA and CDR2 YSYEKL come from the germline V gene. The CDR3 bases are TGCGCCAGCAGCCAACCTGACAGGGCCCCTCTTAGGGAGGGTGGAGAAAAACTGTTTTTT. This codes for CASSQPDRAPLREGGEKLFF.

The chain couples TRBV6-6 to TRBJ2-5, with 9 bases aligning to TRBD2. CDR3 size: 15 residues. From germline, CDR1 is MNHNY and CDR2 SVGAGI (reference sequence). With V trimmed by 0 bases and J by 4 bases, 3 bases remained unmatched. DNA of the CDR3: TGTGCCAGCAGTTACTCGTGGCGGGGGGGAGAGACCCAGTACTTC. This sequence encodes CASSYSWRGGETQYF.

This chain uses TRBV7-2 with TRBJ2-5; no definite D call. The germline gives CDR1 SGHTA, CDR2 FQGNSA. The CDR3 extends over 14 amino acids. V was clipped by 0 bases and J by 0 bases, with 5 bases between them. CDR3 loop: CASSLARNQETQYF. The CDR3 coding sequence is TGTGCCAGCAGCTTAGCCAGGAACCAAGAGACCCAGTACTTC.

Only a few counts were recorded for this clone. The chain recombines TRBV6-1 with TRBJ1-6; 10 bases agree with TRBD1. Per germline, CDR1 MNHNS and CDR2 SASEGT. This CDR3 is built from 15 residues. Germline trimming cut 3 bases from V and 8 bases from J; bases unmatched to any gene: 4. The DNA for the CDR3 is TGTGCCAGCAGTGACTTGGGACAGGGGTATTCACCCCTCCACTTT. Its translation is CASSDLGQGYSPLHF.

The rearrangement joins TRBV6-5 to TRBJ1-2; 8 bases line up with TRBD1. The CDR3 is 13 residues long. Germline V gene lookup returns CDR1 MNHEY and CDR2 SVGAGI. V lost 6 bases and J lost 4; bases outside the gene matches: 4. Written as DNA, the CDR3 is TGTGCCAGCAGGAATGACAGGGGCTATGGCTACACCTTC. The encoded protein is CASRNDRGYGYTF.

The CDR3 region is CASSLSSGGVETQYF. CDR3 DNA sequence: TGTGCCAGCAGCTTAAGTTCAGGGGGAGTGGAGACCCAGTACTTC. The chain recombines TRBV7-3 with TRBJ2-5, with 7 bases aligning to TRBD1. Germline V gene data show CDR1 as SGHTA and CDR2 as FQGTGA. CDR3 length: 15 amino acids. The trim removed 1 base at V and 5 bases at J, leaving 7 bases unmatched.

This clone was seen a single time. This sequence joins TRBV18 and TRBJ1-1; D might be TRBD1 (5 bases). Trimming left V 3 bases short and J 6 bases short, with 14 bases between. Looked up from germline, CDR1 is KGHSH and CDR2 is LQKENI. This CDR3 has 14 residues. The CDR3 protein is CASSPGPPVPEAFF. The CDR3 coding sequence is TGTGCCAGCTCACCGGGGCCCCCCGTGCCTGAAGCTTTCTTT.

In this sample, this clone turned up once. The V call is TRBV30, the J call TRBJ1-3; D is uncertain. Trimming cost V 5 bases and J 1 base, with 6 bases left between them. In germline, CDR1 is GTSNPN, CDR2 SVGIG (reference sequence). There are 12 residues in the CDR3. CDR3 sequence: CAWGESGNTIYF. CDR3 in DNA: TGTGCCTGGGGGGAATCTGGAAACACCATATATTTT.

There are a few counts of this clone. The chain combines TRBV5-1 with TRBJ1-3; a weak D match, TRBD1 (5 bases). V gave up 0 bases and J gave up 7 bases, with 14 bases separating them. The CDR3 loop spans 15 amino acids. Germline V gives CDR1 SGHRS, CDR2 YFSETQ. This CDR3 reads CASSLGRGDRNTIYF. In nucleotides, the CDR3 is TGCGCCAGCAGCTTGGGGAGGGGAGATCGGAACACCATATATTTT.

The chain has TRBV6-5 and TRBJ1-2, with D uncertain. CDR1 is MNHEY, CDR2 SVGAGI, per germline. The CDR3 extends over 12 amino acids. Deletions cut 6 bases from V and 8 bases from J, with 13 bases between. This chain's CDR3 is CASSGGPEGYTF. For the CDR3, the DNA is TGTGCCAGCAGCGGAGGGCCGGAAGGCTACACCTTC.

A word on this clone: The sample has other DNA sequences that encode this CDR3 too. CDR3 in DNA: TGTGCCAGCAGCATTCGACAGAGAGAGAACTATGGCTACACCTTC. Translation gives CASSIRQRENYGYTF. The chain combines TRBV7-2 with TRBJ1-2; tentative D call: TRBD1 (5 bases). The V gene lost 5 bases and the J gene lost 2 bases, with 15 bases spanning the gap. Germline V gives CDR1 SGHTA, CDR2 FQGNSA. The CDR3 covers 15 residues.

This chain joins TRBV9 and TRBJ2-5, with TRBD2 matching 7 bases. The junction had 6 bases not matched to a gene; V was cut back by 3 bases and J by 1 base. The CDR3 contains 15 residues. Per germline, CDR1 SGDLS and CDR2 YYNGEE. The CDR3 sequence: CASSAWWGGQETQYF. CDR3 nucleotides: TGTGCCAGCAGCGCCTGGTGGGGGGGCCAAGAGACCCAGTACTTC. Full variable domain (missing parts from reference TRBV9 and TRBJ2-5): DSGVTQTPKHLITATGQRVTLRCSPRSGDLSVYWYQQSLDQGLQFLIQYYNGEERAKGNILERFSAQQFPDLHSELNLSSLELGDSALYFCASSAWWGGQETQYFGPGTRLLVL.

This clone occurred once. This rearrangement joins TRBV5-1 to TRBJ2-1; TRBD1 matches at 8 bases. V shed 0 bases and J 8 bases; nucleotides not matched to a gene: 7. CDR1 is SGHRS and CDR2 is YFSETQ in the germline V gene. This CDR3 is built from 15 residues. This CDR3 is CASSLAQGARDEQFF. The CDR3 nucleotides read TGCGCCAGCAGCTTGGCTCAGGGGGCTCGAGATGAGCAGTTCTTC.

This clone was observed once. The chain carries TRBV5-1 and TRBJ2-5, with 10 bases matching TRBD2. The CDR3 runs to 15 residues. The germline V gene has CDR1 SGHRS and CDR2 YFSETQ. Unmatched junction bases numbered 5, after V lost 1 base and J lost 5 bases. CDR3: CASSLSSGGLETQYF. In DNA, the CDR3 is TGCGCCAGCAGCTTGTCTAGCGGGGGTCTGGAGACCCAGTACTTC. The full variable domain, in which reference TRBV5-1 and TRBJ2-5 provide the parts outside the CDR3, is KAGVTQTPRYLIKTRGQQVTLSCSPISGHRSVSWYQQTPGQGLQFLFEYFSETQRNKGNFPGRFSGRQFSNSRSEMNVSTLELGDSALYLCASSLSSGGLETQYFGPGTRLLVL.